Listed here are 5 T cell receptor beta chains from one sample, sequenced in a study of T cell responses to AZD1222 COVID-19 vaccine. Clones were sequenced by immunoSEQ multiplex PCR, and TCRdb holds only the in-frame ones, with some missing. The table shows approximately 150,000 clones, with just over 90% occurring only once. The source material was peripheral blood, sampled on day 0 of AZD1222 vaccination. Receptor source: an adult in good health.

This clone was seen only a few times. The rearrangement uses TRBV4-1 and TRBJ2-1; TRBD2 aligns across 11 bases. CDR1 MGHRA and CDR2 YSYEKL come from the germline V gene. The CDR3 contains 15 residues. The ends lost 4 bases at V and 7 bases at J; junction bases unmatched: 6. CDR3 DNA: TGCGCCAGCAGCCGCCTTAGCGGGGGGGCAAATGAGCAGTTCTTC. It encodes CASSRLSGGANEQFF.

The chain joins TRBV2 to TRBJ1-5; D gene uncertain. Germline lookup yields CDR1 SNHLY and CDR2 FYNNEI. Trimming removed 2 bases from V and 2 bases from J, with 7 bases in between. The CDR3 totals 14 residues. CDR3 residues: CASSESRRNQPQHF. DNA of the CDR3: TGTGCCAGCAGTGAATCCAGACGCAATCAGCCCCAGCATTTT. The full variable domain, rest sourced from reference TRBV2 and TRBJ1-5, is EPEVTQTPSHQVTQMGQEVILRCVPISNHLYFYWYRQILGQKVEFLVSFYNNEISEKSEIFDDQFSVERPDGSNFTLKIRSTKLEDSAMYFCASSESRRNQPQHFGDGTRLSIL.

The chain employs TRBV7-3 and TRBJ1-2; TRBD1 might be the D (5 bases). The germline gives CDR1 SGHTA, CDR2 FQGTGA. V lost 5 bases and J 4 bases, leaving 14 bases between the germline ends. This CDR3 has 14 amino acids. CDR3 loop: CASSPAGGIYGYTF. The CDR3 region has the DNA TGTGCCAGCAGCCCAGCCGGGGGGATCTATGGCTACACCTTC.

The genes are TRBV2 and TRBJ2-7; TRBD2 aligns across 8 bases. CDR1 and CDR2 (germline): SNHLY, FYNNEI. The CDR3 covers 12 residues. Germline trimming cut 8 bases from V and 1 base from J; bases unmatched to any gene: 1. The CDR3 DNA reads as TGTGCCAGCGGCGGGGGGTCCTACGAGCAGTACTTC. It codes for CASGGGSYEQYF.

This clone was seen just once. The V call is TRBV4-3, the J call TRBJ1-3; D perhaps matches TRBD1 (6 bases). The CDR3 has 16 amino acids. Trimming stripped 4 bases from V and 0 bases from J, with 13 bases between. Germline CDR1 and CDR2: LGHNA and YSLEER. The CDR3 protein is CASSPTGSPSGNTIYF. The CDR3 nucleotides are TGCGCCAGCAGCCCGACAGGTTCCCCCTCTGGAAACACCATATATTTT.